The 23 T cell receptor beta chains given below trace back to one sample, sequenced in a study of cytomegalovirus exposure and HLA in healthy donors. The PCR had 60 Vbeta and 13 Jbeta primers. Here immunoSEQ multiplex PCR was the method, and the copy in TCRdb shows in-frame clones only, minus some. The sample records under 200,000 clones, roughly 70% being singletons. The source material was PBMCs. The origin of the receptors is a girl aged 10 to 17 in good health and CMV-seronegative.

V gene TRBV2 combines with J gene TRBJ1-6; 8 bases map to TRBD1. From germline, CDR1 is SNHLY and CDR2 FYNNEI. This CDR3 is built from 14 residues. Unmatched junction bases numbered 11, after V lost 6 bases and J lost 13 bases. The CDR3 loop reads CASSYGQGKVPLHF. As DNA, the CDR3 is TGTGCCAGCAGCTATGGACAGGGAAAAGTCCCCCTCCACTTT.

This rearrangement joins TRBV27 to TRBJ1-2, with D hard to call. Germline V CDR1 and CDR2: MNHEY, SMNVEV (reference sequence). The V end lost 2 bases, the J end lost 4 bases, and 11 bases lay between the germline ends. The CDR3 sequence is 14 residues long. Written as DNA, the CDR3 is TGTGCCAGCAGTTTAACTCCTCCTGGCTATGGCTACACCTTC. Translating it yields CASSLTPPGYGYTF.

This clone was counted a few times. The chain has TRBV5-1 and TRBJ2-2, with D tentatively TRBD1 (6 bases). The germline V gene encodes CDR1 SGHRS and CDR2 YFSETQ. Deletions cut 5 bases from V and 4 bases from J, with 15 bases between. This CDR3 has 15 amino acids. The CDR3 nucleotides read TGCGCCAGCAGTTTAGACACAGGGTCCACCGGGGAGCTGTTTTTT. Amino acids: CASSLDTGSTGELFF.

Here the CDR3 reads CASSEAPAGRWTFF. CDR3 DNA sequence: TGTGCCAGCAGTGAAGCACCGGCAGGGCGGTGGACTTTCTTT. This chain connects TRBV6-1 to TRBJ1-1; tentative D call: TRBD1 (5 bases). Trimming shortened V by 0 bases and J by 12 bases, and 17 bases separated the two germline ends. Per germline, CDR1 MNHNS and CDR2 SASEGT. The CDR3 length is 14 residues.

V gene TRBV6-6 combines with J gene TRBJ1-2; TRBD1 aligns across 9 bases. V lost 6 bases, J lost 6 bases, and 5 bases stayed unmatched. This CDR3 spans 13 amino acids. Per germline, CDR1 MNHNY and CDR2 SVGAGI (reference sequence). The CDR3 spells CASSTTGGDGYTF. The CDR3 coding sequence is TGTGCCAGCAGCACCACAGGGGGCGATGGCTACACCTTC.

In its sample, this clone was seen a few times. The CDR3 nucleotides are TGTGCCAGCTCCCGGACAGGGAGCAATCAGCCCCAGCATTTT. Encoded protein: CASSRTGSNQPQHF. This chain connects TRBV5-4 to TRBJ1-5, with TRBD1 matching 8 bases. Germline V gene sequence: CDR1 SGHNT, CDR2 YYREEE (reference sequence). V trimming: 7 bases; J trimming: 1 base; junction bases outside the gene matches: 4. The CDR3 consists of 14 residues.

This clone was detected once. DNA for the CDR3: TGCGCCAGCAGCTTGGGCGTTGATGCAACTAATGAAAAACTGTTTTTT. It translates to CASSLGVDATNEKLFF. The chain uses TRBV5-1 and TRBJ1-4; D gene unclear. Per the germline V gene, CDR1 is SGHRS and CDR2 is YFSETQ. CDR3 length equals 16 residues. Trimming left V 0 bases short and J 0 bases short, with 9 bases between. Complete variable domain (other parts from reference TRBV5-1 and TRBJ1-4): KAGVTQTPRYLIKTRGQQVTLSCSPISGHRSVSWYQQTPGQGLQFLFEYFSETQRNKGNFPGRFSGRQFSNSRSEMNVSTLELGDSALYLCASSLGVDATNEKLFFGSGTQLSVL.

DNA of the CDR3: TGTGCCAGCAGTTTTCCGGGGCAGGGGAATACTGAAGCTTTCTTT. As protein: CASSFPGQGNTEAFF. The rearrangement links TRBV6-6 to TRBJ1-1, with D possibly matching TRBD1 (6 bases). This CDR3 contains 15 residues. CDR1 and CDR2 from the germline V gene are MNHNY and SVGAGI (reference sequence). Trimming pared 4 bases from V and 5 bases from J, leaving 17 bases between.

This chain links TRBV2 with TRBJ1-5, with 10 bases lining up with TRBD1. V was clipped by 4 bases and J by 1 base; unmatched bases: 10. There are 18 residues in the CDR3. Germline values: CDR1 SNHLY, CDR2 FYNNEI. CDR3 sequence reads: CASSGDRGSAESNQPQHF. CDR3 DNA: TGTGCCAGCAGTGGGGACAGGGGTTCGGCGGAAAGCAATCAGCCCCAGCATTTT. The whole variable domain, filled in from reference TRBV2 and TRBJ1-5, reads EPEVTQTPSHQVTQMGQEVILRCVPISNHLYFYWYRQILGQKVEFLVSFYNNEISEKSEIFDDQFSVERPDGSNFTLKIRSTKLEDSAMYFCASSGDRGSAESNQPQHFGDGTRLSIL.

V usage is TRBV27 and J usage is TRBJ1-2, with a tentative D call TRBD1 (6 bases). Germline-derived CDR1 and CDR2 are MNHEY and SMNVEV (reference sequence). This CDR3 contains 14 residues. The ends were cut back, 5 bases at V and 6 bases at J, with 16 bases in the middle. The CDR3 spells CASSQTGLIDGYTF. In DNA form, the CDR3 reads TGTGCCAGCAGTCAAACAGGGTTGATCGATGGCTACACCTTC.

The rearrangement links TRBV14 to TRBJ1-1; D might be TRBD1 (6 bases). Germline V gene data show CDR1 as SGHDN and CDR2 as FVKESK. The CDR3 has 12 amino acids. Trimming shortened V by 4 bases and J by 7 bases, and 10 bases separated the two germline ends. The CDR3 spells CASSPRGIEAFF. The CDR3 DNA follows: TGTGCCAGCAGCCCGAGGGGGATTGAAGCTTTCTTT.

This chain connects TRBV5-1 to TRBJ2-7, with D tentatively TRBD1 (6 bases). Trimming shortened V by 0 bases and J by 3 bases, and 16 bases separated the two germline ends. The CDR3 runs to 16 residues. Germline V gene lookup returns CDR1 SGHRS and CDR2 YFSETQ. The CDR3 loop reads CASSLGLQGWNYEQYF. Here the CDR3 DNA reads TGCGCCAGCAGCTTGGGTCTACAGGGTTGGAACTACGAGCAGTACTTC. Looking up the rest from reference TRBV5-1 and TRBJ2-7 gives the full variable domain: KAGVTQTPRYLIKTRGQQVTLSCSPISGHRSVSWYQQTPGQGLQFLFEYFSETQRNKGNFPGRFSGRQFSNSRSEMNVSTLELGDSALYLCASSLGLQGWNYEQYFGPGTRLTVT.

This clone showed up just once. The V gene is TRBV19, the J gene TRBJ2-7; 11 bases agree with TRBD1. CDR3 length: 14 amino acids. Germline CDR1 and CDR2: LNHDA and SQIVND (reference sequence). The V segment lost 6 bases and the J segment 0 bases; nucleotides outside the gene matches: 1. The CDR3 DNA follows: TGTGCCAGTAGGGGGACAGGGGGCTCCTACGAGCAGTACTTC. This sequence encodes CASRGTGGSYEQYF. Full variable domain (rest looked up from reference TRBV19 and TRBJ2-7): DGGITQSPKYLFRKEGQNVTLSCEQNLNHDAMYWYRQDPGQGLRLIYYSQIVNDFQKGDIAEGYSVSREKKESFPLTVTSAQKNPTAFYLCASRGTGGSYEQYFGPGTRLTVT.

The V gene is TRBV27, the J gene TRBJ1-5, with D possibly TRBD1 on 5 matching bases. V lost 0 bases and J lost 6, with 21 bases in between. Germline CDR1 is MNHEY and CDR2 is SMNVEV (reference sequence). The CDR3 extends over 18 amino acids. CDR3 loop: CASSLSHPTGIQGQPQHF. The DNA for the CDR3 is TGTGCCAGCAGTTTATCACACCCCACAGGTATCCAGGGTCAGCCCCAGCATTTT.

The gene calls are TRBV28 and TRBJ2-2, with 7 bases aligning to TRBD1. CDR3 size: 16 residues. The germline V gene encodes CDR1 MDHEN and CDR2 SYDVKM. V lost 5 bases to trimming and J lost 3 bases; unmatched junction nucleotides: 9. The CDR3 DNA sequence: TGTGCCAGCAGTCCCCGGGGCAGGGGGTACACCGGGGAGCTGTTTTTT. Amino acid sequence: CASSPRGRGYTGELFF.

The chain employs TRBV6-5 and TRBJ1-2; tentatively, D is TRBD1 (5 bases). Trimming shortened V by 8 bases and J by 2 bases, and 12 bases separated the two germline ends. This CDR3 has 13 residues. Germline V lookup: CDR1 MNHEY, CDR2 SVGAGI. This CDR3 is CASHAGGNYGYTF. DNA for the CDR3: TGTGCCAGCCATGCTGGGGGGAACTATGGCTACACCTTC.

The J gene is TRBJ2-5, the V gene TRBV4-1; 8 bases fit TRBD2. Germline V gives CDR1 MGHRA, CDR2 YSYEKL. V was clipped by 1 base and J by 3 bases; unmatched bases: 7. The CDR3 loop spans 16 amino acids. The CDR3 loop reads CASSQGGGLAKETQYF. As DNA, the CDR3 is TGCGCCAGCAGCCAAGGCGGGGGGCTAGCGAAAGAGACCCAGTACTTC.

The chain is built from TRBV7-2 and TRBJ1-1; D call uncertain. V dropped 5 bases and J dropped 2 bases, with 3 bases sitting between them. The length of the CDR3 is 11 residues. Germline CDR1 is SGHTA and CDR2 is FQGNSA. The CDR3 DNA reads TGTGCCAGCAGCGTAAACACTGAAGCTTTCTTT. Protein: CASSVNTEAFF.

This clone was seen just once. The rearrangement links TRBV30 to TRBJ2-1; TRBD2 agrees at 8 bases. Germline V lookup: CDR1 GTSNPN, CDR2 SVGIG (reference sequence). V was pared by 0 bases and J by 3 bases, with 1 base of the junction left unmatched. The CDR3 is made up of 14 amino acids. The CDR3 is CAWSVRGGYNEQFF. CDR3 coding DNA: TGTGCCTGGAGTGTACGGGGGGGCTACAATGAGCAGTTCTTC.

The gene calls are TRBV6-1 and TRBJ2-7; a possible D gene is TRBD1 (6 bases). CDR1 and CDR2 (germline): MNHNS, SASEGT. Trimming removed 2 bases from V and 0 bases from J, with 11 bases in between. This CDR3 region has 15 residues. The CDR3, as DNA: TGTGCCAGCAGTGAAACCCGACAGGCCTCCTACGAGCAGTACTTC. Residues: CASSETRQASYEQYF.

The chain employs TRBV11-2 and TRBJ1-3, with D possibly matching TRBD1 (5 bases). The CDR3 contains 13 residues. CDR1 and CDR2 from the germline V gene are SGHAT and FQNNGV. The ends were cut back, 10 bases at V and 3 bases at J, with 13 bases in the middle. The CDR3 DNA follows: TGTGCCATTTCGGGGGACGGTGGAAACACCATATATTTT. Amino acid sequence: CAISGDGGNTIYF.

The rearrangement joins TRBV29-1 to TRBJ2-7, with 9 bases that match TRBD1. The ends lost 4 bases at V and 2 bases at J; junction bases unmatched: 9. Germline V gene sequence: CDR1 SQVTM, CDR2 ANQGSEA. There are 15 residues in the CDR3. The CDR3 nucleotides are TGCAGCGTTGGAGACCCCGGGACAGGGCCCTACGAGCAGTACTTC. It codes for CSVGDPGTGPYEQYF.

V gene TRBV4-1 combines with J gene TRBJ2-1, with 8 bases fitting TRBD1. Trimming cost V 2 bases and J 3 bases; bases outside gene matches: 12. The germline V gene encodes CDR1 MGHRA and CDR2 YSYEKL. The CDR3 is 18 residues long. CDR3: CASSQPGQELSDYNEQFF. CDR3 coding DNA: TGCGCCAGCAGCCAACCGGGACAGGAACTCTCGGACTACAATGAGCAGTTCTTC.